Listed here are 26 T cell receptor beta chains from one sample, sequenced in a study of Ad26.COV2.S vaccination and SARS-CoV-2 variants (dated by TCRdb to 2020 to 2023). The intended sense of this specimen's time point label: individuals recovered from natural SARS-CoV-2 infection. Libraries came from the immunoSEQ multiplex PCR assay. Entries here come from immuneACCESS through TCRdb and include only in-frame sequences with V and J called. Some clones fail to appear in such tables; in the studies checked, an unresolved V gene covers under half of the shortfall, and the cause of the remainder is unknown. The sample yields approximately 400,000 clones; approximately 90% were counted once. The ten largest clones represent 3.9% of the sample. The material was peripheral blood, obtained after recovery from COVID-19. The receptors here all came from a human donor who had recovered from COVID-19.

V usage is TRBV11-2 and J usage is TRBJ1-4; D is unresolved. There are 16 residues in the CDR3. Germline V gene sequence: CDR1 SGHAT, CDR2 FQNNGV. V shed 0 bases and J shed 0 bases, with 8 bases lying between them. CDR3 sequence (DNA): TGTGCCAGCAGCTTAGATCAACCAGCAACTAATGAAAAACTGTTTTTT. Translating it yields CASSLDQPATNEKLFF.

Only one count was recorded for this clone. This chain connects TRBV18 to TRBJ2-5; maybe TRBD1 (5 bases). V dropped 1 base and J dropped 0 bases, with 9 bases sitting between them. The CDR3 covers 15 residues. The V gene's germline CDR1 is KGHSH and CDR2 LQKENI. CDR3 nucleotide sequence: TGTGCCAGCTCACCACTGTCCAGGGACCAAGAGACCCAGTACTTC. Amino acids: CASSPLSRDQETQYF. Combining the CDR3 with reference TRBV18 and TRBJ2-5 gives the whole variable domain NAGVMQNPRHLVRRRGQEARLRCSPMKGHSHVYWYRQLPEEGLKFMVYLQKENIIDESGMPKERFSAEFPKEGPSILRIQQVVRGDSAAYFCASSPLSRDQETQYFGPGTRLLVL.

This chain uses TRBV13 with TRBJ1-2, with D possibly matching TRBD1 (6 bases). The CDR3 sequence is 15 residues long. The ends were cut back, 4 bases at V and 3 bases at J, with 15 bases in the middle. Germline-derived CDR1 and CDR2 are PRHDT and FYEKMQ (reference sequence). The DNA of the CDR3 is TGTGCCAGCAGCTCAAACAGGGAGTTCCACTATGGCTACACCTTC. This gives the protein CASSSNREFHYGYTF.

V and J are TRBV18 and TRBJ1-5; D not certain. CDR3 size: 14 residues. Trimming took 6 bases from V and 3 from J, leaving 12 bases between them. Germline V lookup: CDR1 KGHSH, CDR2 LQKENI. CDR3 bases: TGTGCCAGCTCGAACCGGGCTTCCAATCAGCCCCAGCATTTT. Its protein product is CASSNRASNQPQHF.

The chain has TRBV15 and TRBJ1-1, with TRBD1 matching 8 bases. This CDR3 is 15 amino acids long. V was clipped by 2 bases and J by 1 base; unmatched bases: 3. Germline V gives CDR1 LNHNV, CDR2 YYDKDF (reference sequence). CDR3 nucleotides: TGTGCCACCAGCAGATACAGGGGGGGGAACACTGAAGCTTTCTTT. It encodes CATSRYRGGNTEAFF. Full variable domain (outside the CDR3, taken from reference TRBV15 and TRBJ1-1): DAMVIQNPRYQVTQFGKPVTLSCSQTLNHNVMYWYQQKSSQAPKLLFHYYDKDFNNEADTPDNFQSRRPNTSFCFLDIRSPGLGDTAMYLCATSRYRGGNTEAFFGQGTRLTVV.

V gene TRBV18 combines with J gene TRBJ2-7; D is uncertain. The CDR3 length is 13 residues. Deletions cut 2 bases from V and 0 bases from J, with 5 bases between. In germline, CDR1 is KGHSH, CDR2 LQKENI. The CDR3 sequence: CASSPENSYEQYF. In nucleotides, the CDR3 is TGTGCCAGCTCACCAGAGAACTCCTACGAGCAGTACTTC.

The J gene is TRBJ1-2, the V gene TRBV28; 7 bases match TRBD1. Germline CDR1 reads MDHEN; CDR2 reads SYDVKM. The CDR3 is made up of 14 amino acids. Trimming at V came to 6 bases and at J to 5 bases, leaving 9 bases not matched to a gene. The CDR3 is CASSRTGPIYGYTF. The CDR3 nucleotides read TGTGCCAGCAGCCGGACAGGCCCTATTTATGGCTACACCTTC.

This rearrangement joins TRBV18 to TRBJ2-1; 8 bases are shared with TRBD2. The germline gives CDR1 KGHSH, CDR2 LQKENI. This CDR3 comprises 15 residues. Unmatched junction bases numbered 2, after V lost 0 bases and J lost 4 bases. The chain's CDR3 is CASSPPGREYNEQFF. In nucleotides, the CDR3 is TGTGCCAGCTCACCACCCGGGAGGGAGTACAATGAGCAGTTCTTC.

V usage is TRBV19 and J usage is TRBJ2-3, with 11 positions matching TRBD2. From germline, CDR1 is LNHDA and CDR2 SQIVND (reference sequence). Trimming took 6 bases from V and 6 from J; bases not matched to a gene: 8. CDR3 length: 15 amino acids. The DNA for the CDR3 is TGTGCCAGTAGGGAACTAGCGGGGGTATCGGATACGCAGTATTTT. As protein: CASRELAGVSDTQYF.

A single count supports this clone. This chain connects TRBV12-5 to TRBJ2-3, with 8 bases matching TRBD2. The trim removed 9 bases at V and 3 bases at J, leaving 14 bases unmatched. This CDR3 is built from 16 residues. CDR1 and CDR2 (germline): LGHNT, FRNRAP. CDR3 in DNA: TGTGCTAGCTGCTTTTATACCGGGGGGGGTACAGATACGCAGTATTTT. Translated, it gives CASCFYTGGGTDTQYF.

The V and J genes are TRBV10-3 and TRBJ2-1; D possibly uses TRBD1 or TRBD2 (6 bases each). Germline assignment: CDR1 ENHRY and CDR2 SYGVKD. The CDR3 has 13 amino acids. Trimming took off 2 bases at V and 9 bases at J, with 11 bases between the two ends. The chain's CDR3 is CAISENREVEQFF. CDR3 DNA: TGTGCCATCAGTGAGAACAGGGAGGTTGAGCAGTTCTTC.

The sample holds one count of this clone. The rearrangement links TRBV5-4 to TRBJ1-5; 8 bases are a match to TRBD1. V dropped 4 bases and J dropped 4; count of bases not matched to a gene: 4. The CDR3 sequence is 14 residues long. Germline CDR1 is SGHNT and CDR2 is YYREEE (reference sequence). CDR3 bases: TGTGCCAGCAGCGCAGGGGGCCCAAATCAGCCCCAGCATTTT. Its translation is CASSAGGPNQPQHF.

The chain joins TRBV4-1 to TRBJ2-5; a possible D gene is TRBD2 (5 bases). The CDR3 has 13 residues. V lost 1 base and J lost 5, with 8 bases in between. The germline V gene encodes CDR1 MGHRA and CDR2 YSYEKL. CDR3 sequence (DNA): TGCGCCAGCAGCCAAGGCGAGCGGGAGACCCAGTACTTC. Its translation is CASSQGERETQYF.

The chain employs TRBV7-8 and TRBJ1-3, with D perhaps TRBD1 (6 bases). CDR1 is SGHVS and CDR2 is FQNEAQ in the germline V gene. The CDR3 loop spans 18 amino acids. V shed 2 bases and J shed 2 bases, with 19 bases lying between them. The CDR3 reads CASSLYRGRPSPGNTIYF. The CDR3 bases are TGTGCCAGCAGCTTATATCGGGGGCGTCCCTCTCCTGGAAACACCATATATTTT.

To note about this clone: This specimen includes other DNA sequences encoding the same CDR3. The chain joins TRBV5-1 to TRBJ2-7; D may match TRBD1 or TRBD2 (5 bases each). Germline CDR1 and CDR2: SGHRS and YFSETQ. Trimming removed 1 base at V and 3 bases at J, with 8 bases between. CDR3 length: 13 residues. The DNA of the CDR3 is TGCGCCAGCAGCTTGTTGGGGGACTACGAGCAGTACTTC. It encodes CASSLLGDYEQYF.

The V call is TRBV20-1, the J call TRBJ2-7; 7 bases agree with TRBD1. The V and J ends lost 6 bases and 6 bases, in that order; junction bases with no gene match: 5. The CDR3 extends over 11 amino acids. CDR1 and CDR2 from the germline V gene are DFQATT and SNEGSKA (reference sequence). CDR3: CSAGTVLEQYF. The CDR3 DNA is TGCAGTGCCGGGACAGTCCTCGAGCAGTACTTC.

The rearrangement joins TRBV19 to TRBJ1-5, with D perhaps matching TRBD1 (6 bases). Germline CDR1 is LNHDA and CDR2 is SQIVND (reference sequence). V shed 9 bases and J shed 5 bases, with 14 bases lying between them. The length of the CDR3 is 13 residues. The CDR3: CARRGQCYQPQHF. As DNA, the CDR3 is TGTGCCAGACGCGGACAGTGTTATCAGCCCCAGCATTTT.

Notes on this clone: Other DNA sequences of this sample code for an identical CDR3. In DNA, the CDR3 is TGTGCCAGCAGCTACGGGACATACAATGAGCAGTTCTTC. Amino acids: CASSYGTYNEQFF. This chain connects TRBV5-6 to TRBJ2-1; TRBD1 is a possible D gene (6 bases). The CDR3 is 13 amino acids. V gave up 3 bases and J gave up 4 bases, with 8 bases separating them. Germline V CDR1 and CDR2: SGHDT, YYEEEE.

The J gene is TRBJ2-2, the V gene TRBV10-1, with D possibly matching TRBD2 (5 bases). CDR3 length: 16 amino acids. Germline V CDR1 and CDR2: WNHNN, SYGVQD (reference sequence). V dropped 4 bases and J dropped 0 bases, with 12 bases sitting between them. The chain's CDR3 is CASSGTAGANTGELFF. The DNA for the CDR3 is TGCGCCAGCAGTGGGACGGCGGGTGCGAACACCGGGGAGCTGTTTTTT.

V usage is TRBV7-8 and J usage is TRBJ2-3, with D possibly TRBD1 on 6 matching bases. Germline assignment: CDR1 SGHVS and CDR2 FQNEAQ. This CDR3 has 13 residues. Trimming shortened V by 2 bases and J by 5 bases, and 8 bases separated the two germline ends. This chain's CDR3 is CASSLQGIDTQYF. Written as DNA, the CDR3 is TGTGCCAGCAGCTTACAGGGGATAGATACGCAGTATTTT.

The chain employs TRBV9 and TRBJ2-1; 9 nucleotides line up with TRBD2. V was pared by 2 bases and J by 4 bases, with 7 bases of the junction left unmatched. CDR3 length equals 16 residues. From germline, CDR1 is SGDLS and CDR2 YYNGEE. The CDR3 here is CASSVPSGGNYNEQFF. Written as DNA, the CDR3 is TGTGCCAGCAGCGTCCCCAGCGGGGGGAATTACAATGAGCAGTTCTTC.

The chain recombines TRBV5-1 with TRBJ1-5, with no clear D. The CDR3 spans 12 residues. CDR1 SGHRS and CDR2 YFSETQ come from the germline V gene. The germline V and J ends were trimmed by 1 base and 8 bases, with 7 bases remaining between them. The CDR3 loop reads CASSLTGEPQHF. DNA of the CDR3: TGCGCCAGCAGCTTGACGGGAGAGCCCCAGCATTTT.

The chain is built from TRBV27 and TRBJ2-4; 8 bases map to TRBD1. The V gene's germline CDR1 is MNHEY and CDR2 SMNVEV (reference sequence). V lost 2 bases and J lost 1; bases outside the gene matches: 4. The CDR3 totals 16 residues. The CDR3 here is CASSLTTGAAKNIQYF. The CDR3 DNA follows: TGTGCCAGCAGTTTAACGACAGGGGCGGCCAAAAACATTCAGTACTTC.

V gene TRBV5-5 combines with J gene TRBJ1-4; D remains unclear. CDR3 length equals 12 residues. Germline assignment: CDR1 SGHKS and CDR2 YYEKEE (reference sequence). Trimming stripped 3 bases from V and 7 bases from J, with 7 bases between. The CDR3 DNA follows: TGTGCCAGCAGCTCGCGCCCTGAAAAACTGTTTTTT. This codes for CASSSRPEKLFF.

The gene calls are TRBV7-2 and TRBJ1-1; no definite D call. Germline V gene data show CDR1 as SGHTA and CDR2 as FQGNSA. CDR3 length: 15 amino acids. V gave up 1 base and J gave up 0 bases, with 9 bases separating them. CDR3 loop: CASSLVTSMNTEAFF. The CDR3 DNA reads TGTGCCAGCAGCTTAGTCACCAGTATGAACACTGAAGCTTTCTTT. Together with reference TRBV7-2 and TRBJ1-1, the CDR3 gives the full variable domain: GAGVSQSPSNKVTEKGKDVELRCDPISGHTALYWYRQSLGQGLEFLIYFQGNSAPDKSGLPSDRFSAERTGGSVSTLTIQRTQQEDSAVYLCASSLVTSMNTEAFFGQGTRLTVV.

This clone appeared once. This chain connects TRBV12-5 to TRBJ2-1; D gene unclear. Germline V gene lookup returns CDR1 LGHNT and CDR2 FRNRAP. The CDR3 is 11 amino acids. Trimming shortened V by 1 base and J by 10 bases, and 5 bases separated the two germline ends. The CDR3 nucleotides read TGTGCTAGTGGTTTGGACACCGAGCAGTTCTTC. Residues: CASGLDTEQFF.